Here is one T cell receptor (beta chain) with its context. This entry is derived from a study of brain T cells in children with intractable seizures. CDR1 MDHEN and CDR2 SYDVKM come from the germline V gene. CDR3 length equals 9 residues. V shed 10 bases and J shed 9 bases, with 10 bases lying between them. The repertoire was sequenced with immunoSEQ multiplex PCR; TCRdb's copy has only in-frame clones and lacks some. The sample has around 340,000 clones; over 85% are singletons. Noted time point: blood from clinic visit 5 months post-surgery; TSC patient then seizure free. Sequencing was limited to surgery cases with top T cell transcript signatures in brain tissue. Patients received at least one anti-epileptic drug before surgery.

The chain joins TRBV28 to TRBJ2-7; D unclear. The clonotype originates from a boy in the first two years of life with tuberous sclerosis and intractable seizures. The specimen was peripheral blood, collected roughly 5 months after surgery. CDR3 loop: CATTLAQYF. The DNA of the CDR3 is TGTGCCACTACCTTGGCGCAGTACTTC. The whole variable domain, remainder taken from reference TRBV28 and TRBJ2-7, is DVKVTQSSRYLVKRTGEKVFLECVQDMDHENMFWYRQDPGLGLRLIYFSYDVKMKEKGDIPEGYSVSREKKERFSLILESASTNQTSMYLCATTLAQYFGPGTRLTVT.